These 4 T cell receptor beta chains were sequenced from one sample in a study of cytomegalovirus exposure and HLA in healthy donors. The PCR employed 60 Vbeta primers together with 13 Jbeta primers. Some clones are missing from TCRdb's copy, which holds only in-frame ones; the method was immunoSEQ multiplex PCR. The sample comprises some 76,000 clones, roughly 85% of which are singletons, and roughly 2% rests with the top ten. Material: PBMCs. Receptors originate from a woman in her twenties or thirties in good health and CMV-seronegative.

This chain connects TRBV2 to TRBJ2-3; TRBD2 aligns across 7 bases. The germline V gene encodes CDR1 SNHLY and CDR2 FYNNEI. The CDR3 is made up of 16 amino acids. The junction had 12 bases not matched to a gene; V was cut back by 7 bases and J by 2 bases. The CDR3 here is CASTYRASGVTDTQYF. Here the CDR3 DNA reads TGTGCCAGCACATACCGAGCGAGCGGGGTCACAGATACGCAGTATTTT.

V usage is TRBV6-5 and J usage is TRBJ2-7; D is unclear. Germline loops: CDR1 MNHEY, CDR2 SVGAGI. V dropped 7 bases and J dropped 2 bases, with 18 bases sitting between them. This CDR3 spans 15 amino acids. The CDR3 sequence is CASTRDPLSTYEQYF. The CDR3, as DNA: TGTGCCAGCACTCGAGATCCCCTCTCCACCTACGAGCAGTACTTC.

CDR3 sequence (DNA): TGTGCCAGCAGTTATCGCGGACTTACCCAAGAGACCCAGTACTTC. Residues: CASSYRGLTQETQYF. The chain recombines TRBV6-5 with TRBJ2-5; D perhaps matches TRBD2 (5 bases). V was clipped by 3 bases and J by 1 base, with 12 bases between them. Germline CDR1 reads MNHEY; CDR2 reads SVGAGI. The CDR3 is made up of 15 amino acids.

The chain links TRBV25-1 to TRBJ1-2, with TRBD1 identical over 11 bases. This CDR3 is 17 amino acids long. J lost 3 bases, V lost 2 bases, and 8 bases had no gene match. Germline lookup yields CDR1 MGHDK and CDR2 SYGVNS. This chain's CDR3 is CASSEGADRGLYYGYTF. The CDR3 DNA reads as TGTGCCAGCAGTGAAGGGGCGGACAGGGGGCTTTACTATGGCTACACCTTC.